Listed here are 10 T cell receptor beta chains from one sample, sequenced in a study of shared clonotypes between healthy human individuals. The assay was immunoSEQ multiplex PCR, and TCRdb's table has in-frame clones only and misses some. The table includes a few hundred thousand clones, 74% detected once. The sequenced sample was memory CD4+ T cells sorted from blood. Specified subset: CD45RA-negative fraction. These receptors all come from a man aged 25-45 years in good health.

The chain joins TRBV2 to TRBJ2-1; TRBD2 aligns across 9 bases. Germline V gene sequence: CDR1 SNHLY, CDR2 FYNNEI. V shed 7 bases and J 3 bases; nucleotides not matched to a gene: 16. This CDR3 region has 18 residues. CDR3 coding DNA: TGTGCCAGCATTTCCTTCCATAGCGGGAGAAGTGGCTACAATGAGCAGTTCTTC. Protein sequence: CASISFHSGRSGYNEQFF.

In its sample, this clone was seen once. The rearrangement joins TRBV11-3 to TRBJ2-1; TRBD2 is a possible D gene (6 bases). The CDR3 contains 14 residues. Trimming shortened V by 7 bases and J by 3 bases, and 13 bases separated the two germline ends. Germline loops: CDR1 SGHNT, CDR2 YENEEA. Here the CDR3 reads CASTSALCYNEQFF. CDR3 bases: TGTGCCAGCACTAGCGCCCTGTGCTACAATGAGCAGTTCTTC.

The chain couples TRBV14 to TRBJ2-7; no clear D. CDR3 size: 13 residues. The germline V gene encodes CDR1 SGHDN and CDR2 FVKESK. Trimming removed 1 base at V and 5 bases at J, with 9 bases between. CDR3 amino acids: CASSQGSPDEQYF. The CDR3 DNA follows: TGTGCCAGCAGCCAAGGATCGCCAGACGAGCAGTACTTC. The whole variable domain, remainder taken from reference TRBV14 and TRBJ2-7, is EAGVTQFPSHSVIEKGQTVTLRCDPISGHDNLYWYRRVMGKEIKFLLHFVKESKQDESGMPNNRFLAERTGGTYSTLKVQPAELEDSGVYFCASSQGSPDEQYFGPGTRLTVT.

In this sample, this clone turned up once. The chain is built from TRBV5-1 and TRBJ1-2; D perhaps matches TRBD1 (5 bases). Germline V CDR1 and CDR2: SGHRS, YFSETQ. The CDR3 runs 13 residues. Trimming stripped 0 bases from V and 5 bases from J, with 8 bases between. CDR3 residues: CASSLGDEYGYTF. CDR3 DNA: TGCGCCAGCAGCTTGGGGGACGAATATGGCTACACCTTC.

The chain has TRBV29-1 and TRBJ2-7; 9 bases align to TRBD1. The CDR3 spans 14 residues. Germline trimming cut 6 bases from V and 4 bases from J; bases unmatched to any gene: 10. From germline, CDR1 is SQVTM and CDR2 ANQGSEA. The CDR3 DNA is TGCAGCGTATTACTTGGACAGGGGAAATACGAGCAGTACTTC. The encoded protein is CSVLLGQGKYEQYF.

As regards this clone: This may stem from a read error, because a much larger clone lies one nucleotide away. The sample contains more than one DNA sequence encoding this CDR3. The genes are TRBV7-2 and TRBJ1-4; perhaps TRBD1 as D (5 bases). Trimming removed 5 bases at V and 5 bases at J, with 12 bases between. The CDR3 has 14 residues. CDR1 SGHTA and CDR2 FQGNSA come from the germline V gene. In DNA form, the CDR3 reads TGTGCCAGCAGCCCCGGGGGAGCGAATGAAAAACTGTTTTTT. Protein sequence: CASSPGGANEKLFF.

This clone was picked up many times. This chain joins TRBV7-8 and TRBJ2-7, with D possibly being TRBD1 (6 bases). The CDR3 consists of 13 residues. V was trimmed by 7 bases and J by 6 bases, leaving 16 bases between them. Germline lookup yields CDR1 SGHVS and CDR2 FQNEAQ. CDR3: CASTTQGRGEQYF. CDR3 sequence (DNA): TGTGCCAGCACCACTCAGGGGAGAGGCGAGCAGTACTTC. Full variable domain (outside the CDR3, taken from reference TRBV7-8 and TRBJ2-7): GAGVSQSPRYKVAKRGQDVALRCDPISGHVSLFWYQQALGQGPEFLTYFQNEAQLDKSGLPSDRFFAERPEGSVSTLKIQRTQQEDSAVYLCASTTQGRGEQYFGPGTRLTVT.

The rearrangement joins TRBV18 to TRBJ2-1; D ambiguous. The germline V gene encodes CDR1 KGHSH and CDR2 LQKENI. Trimming removed 6 bases from V and 6 bases from J, with 15 bases in between. This CDR3 spans 14 amino acids. CDR3 region: CASSPDQAVNEQFF. DNA for the CDR3: TGTGCCAGCTCCCCAGATCAGGCGGTCAATGAGCAGTTCTTC. Complete variable domain (other parts from reference TRBV18 and TRBJ2-1): NAGVMQNPRHLVRRRGQEARLRCSPMKGHSHVYWYRQLPEEGLKFMVYLQKENIIDESGMPKERFSAEFPKEGPSILRIQQVVRGDSAAYFCASSPDQAVNEQFFGPGTRLTVL.

This clone was found once. J is TRBJ2-2 and V is TRBV5-4; D not certain. CDR1 and CDR2 from the germline V gene are SGHNT and YYREEE (reference sequence). V lost 2 bases, J lost 8 bases, and 7 bases lay in between. This CDR3 has 12 amino acids. The CDR3 sequence: CASSFPGGELFF. The CDR3, as DNA: TGTGCCAGCAGCTTCCCAGGAGGGGAGCTGTTTTTT.

This rearrangement joins TRBV7-2 to TRBJ1-5; no firm D call. The germline CDR1 and CDR2 sequences are SGHTA and FQGNSA. The CDR3 runs 14 residues. V lost 2 bases and J 4 bases, leaving 9 bases between the germline ends. CDR3 coding DNA: TGTGCCAGCAGCTTAAGGCAGACTAATCAGCCCCAGCATTTT. Protein product: CASSLRQTNQPQHF.